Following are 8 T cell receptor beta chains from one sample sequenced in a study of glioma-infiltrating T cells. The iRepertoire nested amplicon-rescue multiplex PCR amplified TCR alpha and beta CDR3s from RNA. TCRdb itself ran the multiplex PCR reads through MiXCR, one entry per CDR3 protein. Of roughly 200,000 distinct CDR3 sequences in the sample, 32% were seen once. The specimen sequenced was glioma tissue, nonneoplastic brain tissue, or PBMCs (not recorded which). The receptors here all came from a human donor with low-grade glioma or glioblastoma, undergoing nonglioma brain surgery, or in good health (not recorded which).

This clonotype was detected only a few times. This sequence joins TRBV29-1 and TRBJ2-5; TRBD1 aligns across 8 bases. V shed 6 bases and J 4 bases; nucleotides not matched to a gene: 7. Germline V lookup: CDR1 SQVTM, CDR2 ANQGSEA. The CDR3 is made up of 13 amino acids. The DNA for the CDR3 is TGCAGCGTCAGAAGAACAGGGGGAGAGACCCAGTACTTC. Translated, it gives CSVRRTGGETQYF.

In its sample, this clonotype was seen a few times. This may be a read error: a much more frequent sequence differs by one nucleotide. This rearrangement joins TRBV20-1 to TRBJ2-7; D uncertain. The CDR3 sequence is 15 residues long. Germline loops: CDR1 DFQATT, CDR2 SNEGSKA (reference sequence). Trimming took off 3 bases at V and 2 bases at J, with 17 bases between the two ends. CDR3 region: CSASDTSEWTYEQYF. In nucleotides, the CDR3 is TGCAGTGCTAGCGATACAAGCGAGTGGACCTACGAGCAGTACTTC.

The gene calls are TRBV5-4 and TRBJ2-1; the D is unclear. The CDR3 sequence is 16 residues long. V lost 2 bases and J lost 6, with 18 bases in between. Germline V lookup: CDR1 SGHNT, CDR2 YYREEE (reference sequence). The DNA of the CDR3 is TGTGCCAGCAGCTTCCCCCGACCTTACCTCGGCAATGAGCAGTTCTTC. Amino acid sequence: CASSFPRPYLGNEQFF.

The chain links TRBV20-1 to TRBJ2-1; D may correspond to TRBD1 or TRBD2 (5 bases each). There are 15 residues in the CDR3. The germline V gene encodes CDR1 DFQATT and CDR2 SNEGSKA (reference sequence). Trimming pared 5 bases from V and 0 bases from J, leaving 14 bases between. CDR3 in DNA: TGCAGTGCTTCCATAGGGGAGAGCTCCTACAATGAGCAGTTCTTC. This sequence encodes CSASIGESSYNEQFF.

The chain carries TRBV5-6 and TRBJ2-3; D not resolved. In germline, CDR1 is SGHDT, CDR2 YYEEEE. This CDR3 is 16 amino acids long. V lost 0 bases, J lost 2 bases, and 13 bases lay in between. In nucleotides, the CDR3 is TGTGCCAGCAGCTTGGAGTGGCCTGGATCCACAGATACGCAGTATTTT. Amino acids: CASSLEWPGSTDTQYF.

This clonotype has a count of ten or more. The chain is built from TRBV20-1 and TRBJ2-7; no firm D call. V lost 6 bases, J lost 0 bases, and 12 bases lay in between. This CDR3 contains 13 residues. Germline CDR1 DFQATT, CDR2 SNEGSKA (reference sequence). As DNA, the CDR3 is TGCAGTGCGCATCCACCGGGCTCCTACGAGCAGTACTTC. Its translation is CSAHPPGSYEQYF.

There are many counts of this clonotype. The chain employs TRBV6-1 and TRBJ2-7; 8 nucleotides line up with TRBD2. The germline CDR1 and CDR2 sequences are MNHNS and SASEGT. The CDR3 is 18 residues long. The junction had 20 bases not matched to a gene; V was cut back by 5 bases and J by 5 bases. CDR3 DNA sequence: TGTGCCAGCAGTTTCAACGGTATTTTAGCGGGACTCATTGACGAGCAGTACTTC. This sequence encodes CASSFNGILAGLIDEQYF.

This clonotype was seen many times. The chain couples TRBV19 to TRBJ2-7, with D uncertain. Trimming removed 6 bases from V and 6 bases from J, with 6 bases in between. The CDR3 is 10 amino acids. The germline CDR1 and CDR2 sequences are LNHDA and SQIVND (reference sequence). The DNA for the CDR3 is TGTGCCAGTAGCCACATCGAGCAGTACTTC. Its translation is CASSHIEQYF.